The clone carrying this T cell receptor (beta chain) was picked up a small number of times. This sample is part of a study of blood T cells in healthy people across ages. The authors ran a second PCR of 7 to 11 cycles using a sample-barcoded 5' primer and a J-beta primer mix. TCRdb re-derived calls from the 5' RACE reads in MiXCR, one entry per CDR3 protein. The sample yields around 690,000 distinct CDR3 sequences, around three fifths seen once. This CDR3 spans 16 amino acids. Germline assignment: CDR1 MGHRA and CDR2 YSYEKL. Unmatched junction bases numbered 9, after V lost 0 bases and J lost 8 bases.

This sequence was found in a man between 60 and 75 years old in good health. Specimen: blood. J is TRBJ2-1 and V is TRBV4-1, with 8 bases matching TRBD2. The DNA of the CDR3 is TGCGCCAGCAGCCAAGATGGCGGGGGGAAAGGGGATGAGCAGTTCTTC. Protein product: CASSQDGGGKGDEQFF.